The clone carrying this T cell receptor beta chain was counted only a few times. Per the germline V gene, CDR1 is SGHKS and CDR2 is YYEKEE (reference sequence). This CDR3 has 15 amino acids. V was cut by 4 bases and J by 2 bases, with 10 bases left in between. Only in-frame clones appear in the TCRdb table, and some are missing; sequencing was by immunoSEQ multiplex PCR. This table holds fewer than 35,000 clones, 85% to 90% found once. The data belong to a study of T cells in localized non-small cell lung cancer. The origin of this receptor is a male donor aged 60 or older with stage III lung adenocarcinoma. The chain links TRBV5-5 to TRBJ2-6; no definite D call. The sample here was peripheral blood, taken before any cancer treatment. In DNA form, the CDR3 reads TGTGCCAGCAGCCATACCCAAGCTGGGGCCAACGTCCTGACTTTC. Amino acids: CASSHTQAGANVLTF. Full variable domain (missing parts from reference TRBV5-5 and TRBJ2-6): DAGVTQSPTHLIKTRGQQVTLRCSPISGHKSVSWYQQVLGQGPQFIFQYYEKEERGRGNFPDRFSARQFPNYSSELNVNALLLGDSALYLCASSHTQAGANVLTFGAGSRLTVL.